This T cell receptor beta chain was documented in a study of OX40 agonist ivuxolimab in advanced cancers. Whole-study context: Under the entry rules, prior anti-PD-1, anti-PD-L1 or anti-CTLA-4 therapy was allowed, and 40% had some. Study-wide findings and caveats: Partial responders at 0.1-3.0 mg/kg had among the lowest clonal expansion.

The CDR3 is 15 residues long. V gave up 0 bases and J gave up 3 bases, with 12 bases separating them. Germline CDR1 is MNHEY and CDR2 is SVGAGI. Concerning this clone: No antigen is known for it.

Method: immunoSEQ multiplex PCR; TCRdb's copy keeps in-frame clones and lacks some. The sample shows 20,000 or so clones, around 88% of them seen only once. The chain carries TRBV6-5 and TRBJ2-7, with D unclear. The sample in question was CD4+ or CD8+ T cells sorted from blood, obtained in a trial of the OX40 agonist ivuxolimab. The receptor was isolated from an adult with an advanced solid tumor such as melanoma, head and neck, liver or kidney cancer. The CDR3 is CASSYSIPDIYEQYF. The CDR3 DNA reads TGTGCCAGCAGTTACTCTATTCCAGATATCTACGAGCAGTACTTC.